This paragraph covers one T cell receptor beta chain sequence. Its antigen is still unknown. Base-call qualities are not available, and no considerably larger clone is one nucleotide away. This sample includes further DNA sequences coding for the same CDR3. This entry comes from a study of control samples from healthy donors and cancer patients (dated by TCRdb to about 2020). The CDR3 runs 11 amino acids, cysteine and phenylalanine included. The kept DNA is CDR3 alone, 33 bases in frame from the first base. Based on the germline V gene (reference sequence), the CDR1 and CDR2 sequences are GTSNPN and SVGIG. Trimming takes 3 bases from V and 4 bases from J, and the germline ends sit 6 bases apart. The protocol used for the library was the immunoSEQ multiplex PCR assay. As stored in TCRdb, this immuneACCESS dataset retains in-frame rearrangements with V and J assigned. A fraction of the clones does not appear; measured against another copy, unresolved V genes explain less than half of the discrepancy, and the remainder lacks a known reason. Across this sample there are over 150,000 clones, with approximately 94% seen only once. The top ten clones comprise about 5.6% of the sample.

The V and J segments used are TRBV30 and TRBJ1-1; a weak D assignment points to TRBD1 (6 bases agree). Sequencing was done on a sample of blood. The TCR was taken from a man aged 35-49 years in good health. The CDR3 region reads CAWSRGTEAFF. The nucleotide sequence is given as TGTGCCTGGAGCAGGGGCACTGAAGCTTTCTTT.